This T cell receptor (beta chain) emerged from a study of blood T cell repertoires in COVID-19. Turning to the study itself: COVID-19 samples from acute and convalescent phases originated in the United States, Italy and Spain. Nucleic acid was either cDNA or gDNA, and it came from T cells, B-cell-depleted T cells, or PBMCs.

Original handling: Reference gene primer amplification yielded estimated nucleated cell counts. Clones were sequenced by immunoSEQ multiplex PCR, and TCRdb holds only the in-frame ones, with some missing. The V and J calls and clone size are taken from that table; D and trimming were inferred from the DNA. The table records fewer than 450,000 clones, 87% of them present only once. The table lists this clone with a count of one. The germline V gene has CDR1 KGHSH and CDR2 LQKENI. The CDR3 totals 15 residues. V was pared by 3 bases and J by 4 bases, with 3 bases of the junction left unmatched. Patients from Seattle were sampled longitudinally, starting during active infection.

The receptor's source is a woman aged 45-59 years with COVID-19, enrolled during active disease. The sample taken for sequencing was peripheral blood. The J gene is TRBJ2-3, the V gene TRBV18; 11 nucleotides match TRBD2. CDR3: CASSPTSGTADTQYF. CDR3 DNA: TGTGCCAGCTCACCGACTAGCGGGACGGCAGATACGCAGTATTTT.